This T cell receptor beta chain is drawn from a study of response to subunit inactivated influenza vaccine. Each CDR3 protein is one row after TCRdb ran MiXCR on the RT-PCR reads. The data contain some 200,000 distinct CDR3 sequences, over 9.5% of them singletons. The V gene's germline CDR1 is MNHEY and CDR2 SVGAGI. The CDR3 is made up of 15 amino acids. Trimming removed 0 bases from V and 4 bases from J, with 12 bases in between. These data were also reused for a study on T cells expressing NK-cell markers. In that study: As the method of synthesis, 5'RACE template switching with UMIs yielded TCR beta cDNA. Most of the eight sequenced donors were HCMV-seropositive; one was seronegative. What restricted sorting to alpha-beta TCR T cells in several experiments was an anti-gamma-delta TCR antibody. Several of the donors also had these clonotypes leading their CD3+CD56-NKG2C+ fraction. Clones of NKG2C+ T cells that had expanded were of unclear HCMV specificity.

The source was CD8+ T cells sorted from PBMCs, collected 11 to 12 days after vaccination. The receptor was derived from a man between 50 and 59 years old who received an inactivated influenza vaccine. The gene calls are TRBV6-5 and TRBJ2-5; the D gene could be TRBD1 or TRBD2 (5 bases each). CDR3 nucleotides: TGTGCCAGCAGTTACTCCGGGGCGACTGGAGAGACCCAGTACTTC. This sequence encodes CASSYSGATGETQYF.